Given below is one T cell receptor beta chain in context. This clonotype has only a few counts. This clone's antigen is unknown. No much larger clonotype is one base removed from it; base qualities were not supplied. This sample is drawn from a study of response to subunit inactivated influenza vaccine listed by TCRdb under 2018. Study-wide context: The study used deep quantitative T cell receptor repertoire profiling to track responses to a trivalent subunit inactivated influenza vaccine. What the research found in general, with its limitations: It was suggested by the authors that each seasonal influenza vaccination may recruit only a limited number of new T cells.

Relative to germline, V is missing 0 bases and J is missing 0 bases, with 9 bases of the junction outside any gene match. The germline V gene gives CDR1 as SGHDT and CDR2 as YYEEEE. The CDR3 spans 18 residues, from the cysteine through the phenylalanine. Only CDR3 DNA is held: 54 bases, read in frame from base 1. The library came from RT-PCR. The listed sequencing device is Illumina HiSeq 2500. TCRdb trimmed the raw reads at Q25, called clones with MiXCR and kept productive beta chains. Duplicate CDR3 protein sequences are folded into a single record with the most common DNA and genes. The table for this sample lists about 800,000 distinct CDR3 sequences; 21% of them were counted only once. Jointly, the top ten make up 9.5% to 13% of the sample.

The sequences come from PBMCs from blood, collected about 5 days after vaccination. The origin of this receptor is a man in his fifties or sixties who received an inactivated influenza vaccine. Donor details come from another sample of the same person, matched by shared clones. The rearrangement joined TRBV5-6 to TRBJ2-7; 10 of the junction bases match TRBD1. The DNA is TGTGCCAGCAGCTTGGCGGGGACAGGGGTTTCAAGCTCCTACGAGCAGTACTTC. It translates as CASSLAGTGVSSSYEQYF.